One and the same sample provided the 25 T cell receptor beta chains below, sequenced in a study of neurological immune-mediated disorders. Each CDR3 protein gets one entry after TCRdb re-called the 5' RACE reads with MiXCR. The table lists 20,000 to 30,000 distinct CDR3 sequences, more than 2% of them singletons. The sample was PBMCs. The receptors come from a woman aged 45-65 years with multiple sclerosis.

The V and J genes are TRBV3-1 and TRBJ2-3, with D hard to call. Germline loops: CDR1 LGHDT, CDR2 YNNKEL (reference sequence). Trimming took 4 bases from V and 4 from J, leaving 9 bases between them. This CDR3 contains 13 residues. The CDR3: CASSPSAADTQYF. Here the CDR3 DNA reads TGTGCCAGCAGCCCATCGGCGGCAGATACGCAGTATTTT.

This clonotype was seen a handful of times. The chain combines TRBV5-1 with TRBJ1-4, with a possible D match to TRBD1 (5 bases). This CDR3 has 14 residues. V was trimmed by 6 bases and J by 4 bases, leaving 13 bases between them. The germline gives CDR1 SGHRS, CDR2 YFSETQ. CDR3 sequence: CASTMQGLNEKLFF. CDR3 DNA sequence: TGCGCCAGCACCATGCAGGGTCTTAATGAAAAACTGTTTTTT.

Ten or more counts support this clonotype. The rearrangement links TRBV7-6 to TRBJ2-1; D is possibly TRBD1 or TRBD2 (6 bases each). The CDR3 runs 15 residues. The germline V and J ends were trimmed by 2 bases and 4 bases, with 12 bases remaining between them. Per germline, CDR1 SGHVS and CDR2 FNYEAQ. The CDR3 DNA reads TGTGCCAGCAGCTTAATGCAAGGGGGGTACAATGAGCAGTTCTTC. Protein product: CASSLMQGGYNEQFF.

This clonotype was recorded many times. V usage is TRBV10-3 and J usage is TRBJ1-4; D uncertain. CDR1 is ENHRY, CDR2 SYGVKD, per germline. V was shortened by 10 bases and J by 8 bases, with 11 bases between the two germline ends. This CDR3 comprises 11 residues. This chain's CDR3 is CATGVGEKLFF. DNA for the CDR3: TGTGCCACAGGAGTCGGGGAAAAACTGTTTTTT.

The table lists this clonotype with many counts. The gene calls are TRBV5-1 and TRBJ2-2; D is ambiguous. CDR3 length equals 15 residues. V dropped 0 bases and J dropped 1 base, with 7 bases sitting between them. In germline, CDR1 is SGHRS, CDR2 YFSETQ. The DNA for the CDR3 is TGCGCCAGCAGCTTGGGGCAGTTGAACACCGGGGAGCTGTTTTTT. As protein: CASSLGQLNTGELFF.

This clonotype has ten or more counts. The rearrangement links TRBV5-5 to TRBJ1-5, with a tentative D call TRBD1 (6 bases). The V end lost 4 bases, the J end lost 2 bases, and 16 bases lay between the germline ends. This CDR3 is built from 16 residues. Per the germline V gene, CDR1 is SGHKS and CDR2 is YYEKEE (reference sequence). Written as DNA, the CDR3 is TGTGCCAGCAGCCGGGGGACGGGGGGCCGCAATCAGCCCCAGCATTTT. Translated: CASSRGTGGRNQPQHF.

At least ten counts were recorded for this clonotype. V is TRBV24-1 and J is TRBJ2-3, with D unclear. Germline CDR1 reads KGHDR; CDR2 reads SFDVKD. The CDR3 has 15 residues. Trimming left V 4 bases short and J 2 bases short, with 12 bases between. Here the CDR3 reads CATSETQQHTDTQYF. CDR3 in DNA: TGTGCCACCAGTGAAACGCAACAGCACACAGATACGCAGTATTTT.

This clonotype has just a few counts. The chain recombines TRBV12-3 or TRBV12-4 with TRBJ2-7, with TRBD2 identical over 13 bases. V trimming: 7 bases; J trimming: 1 base; junction bases outside the gene matches: 4. The CDR3 is made up of 15 amino acids. CDR3 DNA sequence: TGTGCCAGCAAGCCGGGACTAGCGGGGTCCTACGAGCAGTACTTC. Translation gives CASKPGLAGSYEQYF.

This clonotype was detected ten times or more. This sequence joins TRBV29-1 and TRBJ1-1, with 7 bases identical to TRBD1. J gave up 4 bases and V 6 bases, and 8 bases lay outside the gene matches. The CDR3 totals 13 residues. CDR1 SQVTM and CDR2 ANQGSEA come from the germline V gene. The CDR3 spells CSVLDRAGTEAFF. DNA of the CDR3: TGCAGCGTGCTTGACAGGGCGGGCACTGAAGCTTTCTTT.

This clonotype was observed a handful of times. CDR3 nucleotides: TGCGCCAGCAGCTTGTGGAGTGGGGTTGTGACGCCCTACGAGCAGTACTTC. This translates into CASSLWSGVVTPYEQYF. The genes are TRBV5-1 and TRBJ2-7; D unresolved. CDR1 and CDR2 (germline): SGHRS, YFSETQ. CDR3 length equals 17 residues. V was trimmed by 1 base and J by 2 bases, leaving 19 bases between them.

This clonotype was detected many times. This rearrangement joins TRBV11-2 to TRBJ2-1; 10 bases fit TRBD2. This CDR3 is 15 amino acids long. Germline lookup yields CDR1 SGHAT and CDR2 FQNNGV. With 5 bases clipped from V and 6 bases from J, the junction kept 7 bases outside the gene matches. CDR3 amino acids: CASSETSGPLNEQFF. CDR3 sequence (DNA): TGTGCCAGCAGCGAGACTAGCGGGCCCCTCAATGAGCAGTTCTTC.

This clonotype showed up many times. This sequence joins TRBV5-1 and TRBJ1-1, with unresolved D. V was shortened by 0 bases and J by 7 bases, with 13 bases between the two germline ends. The CDR3 consists of 14 residues. CDR1 is SGHRS, CDR2 YFSETQ, per germline. For the CDR3, the DNA is TGCGCCAGCAGCTTGGGCCATTCGGCCGATGAAGCTTTCTTT. Protein: CASSLGHSADEAFF.

This clonotype was counted many times. V gene TRBV20-1 combines with J gene TRBJ2-3; 8 bases fit TRBD2. Per germline, CDR1 DFQATT and CDR2 SNEGSKA (reference sequence). V gave up 3 bases and J gave up 1 base; unmatched junction bases: 3. The CDR3 has 14 residues. Here the CDR3 reads CSASAAGGTDTQYF. The CDR3 nucleotides read TGCAGTGCTAGTGCAGCGGGGGGCACAGATACGCAGTATTTT.

There are many counts of this clonotype. The chain recombines TRBV6-2 or TRBV6-3 with TRBJ2-6; no reliable D call. The germline V gene has CDR1 MNHEY and CDR2 SVGEGT. V gave up 4 bases and J gave up 2 bases, with 3 bases separating them. CDR3 length: 13 residues. The CDR3 nucleotides read TGTGCCAGCAGTTTAGCTGGGGCCAACGTCCTGACTTTC. Protein product: CASSLAGANVLTF.

This clonotype was seen ten or more times. V usage is TRBV20-1 and J usage is TRBJ2-3, with 7 bases matching TRBD2. Looked up from germline, CDR1 is DFQATT and CDR2 is SNEGSKA (reference sequence). Trimming took 5 bases from V and 2 from J; bases not matched to a gene: 7. The CDR3 length is 14 residues. The CDR3 here is CSAFSGSFTDTQYF. CDR3 nucleotides: TGCAGTGCTTTTAGCGGGTCCTTCACAGATACGCAGTATTTT.

This clonotype was seen many times. The chain carries TRBV5-1 and TRBJ1-5; unclear D gene. This CDR3 spans 16 amino acids. The germline V gene has CDR1 SGHRS and CDR2 YFSETQ. The V end was cut by 0 bases, the J end by 1 base, with 11 bases between. This CDR3 reads CASSLEGTGSNQPQHF. The CDR3 bases are TGCGCCAGCAGCTTGGAGGGTACGGGGAGCAATCAGCCCCAGCATTTT.

This clonotype came up many times. V usage is TRBV20-1 and J usage is TRBJ2-1, with 12 bases fitting TRBD2. V shed 3 bases, J shed 6 bases, and the junction held 3 bases outside the gene matches. The CDR3 sequence is 14 residues long. Per germline, CDR1 DFQATT and CDR2 SNEGSKA (reference sequence). Here the CDR3 DNA reads TGCAGTGCTAGGGGACTAGCGGGTATCAATGAGCAGTTCTTC. Encoded protein: CSARGLAGINEQFF.

This clonotype showed up many times. The chain combines TRBV29-1 with TRBJ1-2; 8 bases fit TRBD1. Germline CDR1 is SQVTM and CDR2 is ANQGSEA. V lost 0 bases and J lost 3; bases outside the gene matches: 9. The CDR3 length is 16 residues. CDR3 sequence (DNA): TGCAGCGTTGAAGAGCGGAACAGGGGGAAATACTATGGCTACACCTTC. The encoded protein is CSVEERNRGKYYGYTF.

In its sample, this clonotype was seen many times. The CDR3 bases are TGCGCCAGCAGCGCCGGGACAGTGAACACCGGGGAGCTGTTTTTT. This codes for CASSAGTVNTGELFF. J is TRBJ2-2 and V is TRBV5-1, with 7 bases aligning to TRBD1. CDR1 and CDR2 from the germline V gene are SGHRS and YFSETQ. The CDR3 length is 15 residues. Trimming took 4 bases from V and 1 from J; bases not matched to a gene: 4.

This clonotype was recorded at least ten times. The gene calls are TRBV20-1 and TRBJ2-1; 10 bases fit TRBD2. V trimming: 3 bases; J trimming: 4 bases; junction bases outside the gene matches: 6. The germline gives CDR1 DFQATT, CDR2 SNEGSKA (reference sequence). This CDR3 has 15 amino acids. The CDR3 region has the DNA TGCAGTGCTAGGATACCTAGCGGGGGTTACAATGAGCAGTTCTTC. Its protein is CSARIPSGGYNEQFF.

This clonotype was seen ten or more times. The chain combines TRBV4-1 with TRBJ2-1; 11 bases line up with TRBD2. CDR1 and CDR2 from the germline V gene are MGHRA and YSYEKL. Losses at the gene ends were 4 bases for V and 5 bases for J; bases not matched to a gene: 4. CDR3 length equals 15 residues. CDR3 sequence: CASSPLAGVDNEQFF. Here the CDR3 DNA reads TGCGCCAGCAGCCCACTAGCGGGAGTAGACAATGAGCAGTTCTTC.

This clonotype was counted at least ten times. V is TRBV30 and J is TRBJ2-7; a weak D match, TRBD1 (5 bases). Germline V gene lookup returns CDR1 GTSNPN and CDR2 SVGIG (reference sequence). V was cut by 3 bases and J by 2 bases, with 5 bases left in between. CDR3 size: 11 residues. The CDR3 protein is CAWRTAYEQYF. The CDR3 nucleotides are TGTGCCTGGAGGACAGCCTACGAGCAGTACTTC. Supplemented by reference TRBV30 and TRBJ2-7, the full variable domain reads SQTIHQWPATLVQPVGSPLSLECTVEGTSNPNLYWYRQAAGRGLQLLFYSVGIGQISSEVPQNLSASRPQDRQFILSSKKLLLSDSGFYLCAWRTAYEQYFGPGTRLTVT.

This clonotype showed up many times. V is TRBV6-5 and J is TRBJ1-5; D ambiguous. Looked up from germline, CDR1 is MNHEY and CDR2 is SVGAGI. This CDR3 region has 13 residues. Trimming cost V 8 bases and J 6 bases, with 14 bases left between them. As DNA, the CDR3 is TGTGCCAGCCGGGGAGTGAGCGGTCAGCCCCAGCATTTT. Translating gives CASRGVSGQPQHF.

The sample holds many counts of this clonotype. The chain is built from TRBV20-1 and TRBJ1-5; a weak D match, TRBD1 (5 bases). CDR3 length: 13 amino acids. CDR1 DFQATT and CDR2 SNEGSKA come from the germline V gene (reference sequence). V was pared by 1 base and J by 5 bases, with 9 bases between. The CDR3 region is CSARGREDQPQHF. In DNA, the CDR3 is TGCAGTGCTAGAGGCAGGGAGGATCAGCCCCAGCATTTT.

This clonotype ranks as medium-sized (0.01 to 0.1%). The chain carries TRBV20-1 and TRBJ2-7, with 11 bases lining up with TRBD2. The CDR3 totals 15 residues. V shed 1 base, J shed 6 bases, and the junction held 8 bases outside the gene matches. Germline V CDR1 and CDR2: DFQATT, SNEGSKA (reference sequence). CDR3 DNA sequence: TGCAGTGCTAGAGGTCTAGCGGGAGGCCCCTCCGAGCAGTACTTC. Its protein is CSARGLAGGPSEQYF.